This T cell receptor (beta chain) is from a study of cytomegalovirus exposure and HLA in healthy donors. Whole-study results and caveats: Cytomegalovirus association was assigned to around 150 TCR beta chains. Several of the most significant clusters appeared linked to common viral pathogens, based on a later analysis. Some V segments, TRBV6-2 and TRBV6-3 among them, were indistinguishable and were therefore excluded.

The study ran its PCR with 60 Vbeta and 13 Jbeta primers. Here immunoSEQ multiplex PCR was the method, and the copy in TCRdb shows in-frame clones only, minus some. The sample shows approximately 130,000 clones, approximately 77% of them seen only once. The CDR3 covers 13 residues. With V trimmed by 5 bases and J by 2 bases, 2 bases remained unmatched. Germline V CDR1 and CDR2: SGHTA, FQGNSA. As for this clone: Its antigen remains unidentified.

Sequencing was done on a sample of PBMCs. The chain recombines TRBV7-2 with TRBJ1-2, with 7 bases that match TRBD1. The sequence came from a woman aged 40 to 50 in good health and CMV-seronegative. The CDR3 loop is CASSRQGNYGYTF. CDR3 bases: TGTGCCAGCAGCCGACAGGGCAACTATGGCTACACCTTC. Full variable domain (missing parts from reference TRBV7-2 and TRBJ1-2): GAGVSQSPSNKVTEKGKDVELRCDPISGHTALYWYRQSLGQGLEFLIYFQGNSAPDKSGLPSDRFSAERTGGSVSTLTIQRTQQEDSAVYLCASSRQGNYGYTFGSGTRLTVV.